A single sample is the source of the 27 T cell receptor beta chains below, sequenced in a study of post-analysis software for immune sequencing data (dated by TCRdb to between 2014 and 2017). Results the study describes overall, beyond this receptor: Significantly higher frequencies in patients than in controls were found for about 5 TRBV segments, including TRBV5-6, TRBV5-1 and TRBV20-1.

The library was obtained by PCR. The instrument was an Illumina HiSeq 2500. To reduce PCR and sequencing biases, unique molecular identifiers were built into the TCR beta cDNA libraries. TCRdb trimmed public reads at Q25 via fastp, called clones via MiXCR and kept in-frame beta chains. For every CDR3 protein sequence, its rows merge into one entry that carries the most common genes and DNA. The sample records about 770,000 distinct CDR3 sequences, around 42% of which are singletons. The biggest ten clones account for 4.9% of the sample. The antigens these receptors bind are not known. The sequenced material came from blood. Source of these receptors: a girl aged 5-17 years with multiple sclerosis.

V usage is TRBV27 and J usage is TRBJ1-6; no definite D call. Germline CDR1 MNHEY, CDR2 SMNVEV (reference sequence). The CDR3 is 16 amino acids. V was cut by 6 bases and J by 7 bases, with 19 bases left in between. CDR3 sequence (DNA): TGTGCCAGCAGCTTAGGCGCCCCCCACATCAATTCACCCCTCCACTTT. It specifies CASSLGAPHINSPLHF.

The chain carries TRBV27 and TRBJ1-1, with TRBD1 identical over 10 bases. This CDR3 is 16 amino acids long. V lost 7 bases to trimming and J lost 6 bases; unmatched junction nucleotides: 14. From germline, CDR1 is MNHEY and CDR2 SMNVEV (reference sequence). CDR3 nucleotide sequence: TGTGCCAGCACTCCGGGACAGGGGCTCGGGGGCCCTGAAGCTTTCTTT. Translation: CASTPGQGLGGPEAFF.

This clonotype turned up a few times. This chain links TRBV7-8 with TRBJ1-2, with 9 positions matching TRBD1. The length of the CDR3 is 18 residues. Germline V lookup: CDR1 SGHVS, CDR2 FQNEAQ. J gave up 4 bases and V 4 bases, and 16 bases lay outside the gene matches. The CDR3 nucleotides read TGTGCCAGCAGCTCAACCCCGACAGGGGGAAACCCTAGCTATGGCTACACCTTC. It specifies CASSSTPTGGNPSYGYTF. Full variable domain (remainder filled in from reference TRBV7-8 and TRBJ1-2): GAGVSQSPRYKVAKRGQDVALRCDPISGHVSLFWYQQALGQGPEFLTYFQNEAQLDKSGLPSDRFFAERPEGSVSTLKIQRTQQEDSAVYLCASSSTPTGGNPSYGYTFGSGTRLTVV.

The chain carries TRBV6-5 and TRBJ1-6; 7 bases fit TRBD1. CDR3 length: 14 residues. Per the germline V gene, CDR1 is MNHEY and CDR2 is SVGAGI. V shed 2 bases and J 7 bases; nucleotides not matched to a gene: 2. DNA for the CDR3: TGTGCCAGCAGTTACGGGACAGAGAATTCACCCCTCCACTTT. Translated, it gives CASSYGTENSPLHF.

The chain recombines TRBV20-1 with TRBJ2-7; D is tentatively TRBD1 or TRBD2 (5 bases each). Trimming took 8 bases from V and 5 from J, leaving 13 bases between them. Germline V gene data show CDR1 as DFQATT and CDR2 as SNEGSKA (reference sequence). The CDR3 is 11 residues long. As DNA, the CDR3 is TGCAGTTGTGACCGGGGACACGAGCAGTACTTC. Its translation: CSCDRGHEQYF.

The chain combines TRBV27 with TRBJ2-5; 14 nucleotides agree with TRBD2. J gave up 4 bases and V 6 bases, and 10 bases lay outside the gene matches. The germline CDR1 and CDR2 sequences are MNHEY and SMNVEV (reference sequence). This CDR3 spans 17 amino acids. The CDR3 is CASSLIGTSGRGETQYF. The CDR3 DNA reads TGTGCCAGCAGCCTCATCGGGACTAGCGGGAGAGGAGAGACCCAGTACTTC.

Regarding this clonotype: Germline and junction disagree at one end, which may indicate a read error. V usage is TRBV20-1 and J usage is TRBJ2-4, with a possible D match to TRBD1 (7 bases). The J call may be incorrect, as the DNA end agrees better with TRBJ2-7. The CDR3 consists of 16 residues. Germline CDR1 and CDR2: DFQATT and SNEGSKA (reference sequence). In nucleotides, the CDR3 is TGCAGTGCTGGAGATCCAGGGGGGCAGGGACTGTACGAGCAGTACTTC. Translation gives CSAGDPGGQGLYEQYF.

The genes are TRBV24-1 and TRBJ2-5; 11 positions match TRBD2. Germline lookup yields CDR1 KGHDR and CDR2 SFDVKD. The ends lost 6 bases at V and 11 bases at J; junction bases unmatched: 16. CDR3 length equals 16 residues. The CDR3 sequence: CATSSITSGSQREQYF. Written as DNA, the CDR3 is TGTGCCACCAGTAGTATAACTAGCGGGAGCCAACGGGAGCAGTACTTC.

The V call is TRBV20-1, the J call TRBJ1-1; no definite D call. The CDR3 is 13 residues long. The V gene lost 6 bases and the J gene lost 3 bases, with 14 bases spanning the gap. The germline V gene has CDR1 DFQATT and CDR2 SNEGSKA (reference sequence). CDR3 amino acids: CSAPDWRDTEAFF. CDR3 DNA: TGCAGTGCCCCGGATTGGAGAGACACTGAAGCTTTCTTT.

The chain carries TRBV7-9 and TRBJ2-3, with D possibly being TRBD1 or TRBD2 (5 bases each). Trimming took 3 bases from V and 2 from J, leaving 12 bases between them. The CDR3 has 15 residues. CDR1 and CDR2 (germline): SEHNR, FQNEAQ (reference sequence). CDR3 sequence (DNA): TGTGCCAGCAGCTTTTTGACCGGGACCACAGATACGCAGTATTTT. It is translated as CASSFLTGTTDTQYF.

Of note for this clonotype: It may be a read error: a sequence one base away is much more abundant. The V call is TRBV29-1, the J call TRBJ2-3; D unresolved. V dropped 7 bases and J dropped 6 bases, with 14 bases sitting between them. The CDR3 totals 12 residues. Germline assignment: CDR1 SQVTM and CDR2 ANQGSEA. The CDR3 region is CSAEEYVDTQYF. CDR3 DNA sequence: TGCAGCGCTGAGGAGTACGTCGATACGCAGTATTTT.

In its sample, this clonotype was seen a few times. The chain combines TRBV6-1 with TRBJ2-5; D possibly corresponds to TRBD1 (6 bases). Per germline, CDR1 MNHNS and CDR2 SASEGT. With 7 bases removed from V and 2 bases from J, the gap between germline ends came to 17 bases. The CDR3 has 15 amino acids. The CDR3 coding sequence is TGTGCCAGCATCCAAACTTGGGGGCGGCAAGAGACCCAGTACTTC. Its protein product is CASIQTWGRQETQYF.

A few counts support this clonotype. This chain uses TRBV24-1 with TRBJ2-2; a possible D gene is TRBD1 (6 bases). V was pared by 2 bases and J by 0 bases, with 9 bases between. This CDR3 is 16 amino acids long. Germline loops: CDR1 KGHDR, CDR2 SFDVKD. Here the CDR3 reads CATSDSGAPNTGELFF. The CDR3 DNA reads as TGTGCCACCAGTGATTCAGGGGCCCCGAACACCGGGGAGCTGTTTTTT.

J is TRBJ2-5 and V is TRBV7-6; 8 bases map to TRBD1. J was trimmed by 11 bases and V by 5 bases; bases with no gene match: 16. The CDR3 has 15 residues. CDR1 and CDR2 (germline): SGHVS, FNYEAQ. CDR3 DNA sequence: TGTGCCAGCAGCCCAGGGGGGACAGGAGGCTACGGGCAGTACTTC. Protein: CASSPGGTGGYGQYF.

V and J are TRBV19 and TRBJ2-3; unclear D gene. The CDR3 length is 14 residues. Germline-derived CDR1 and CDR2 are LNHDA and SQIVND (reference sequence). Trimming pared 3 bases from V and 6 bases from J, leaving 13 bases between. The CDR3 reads CASSMATWADTQYF. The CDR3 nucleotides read TGTGCCAGTAGTATGGCAACTTGGGCGGATACGCAGTATTTT.

CDR3 amino acids: CASSVQREGLRTDTQYF. Written as DNA, the CDR3 is TGTGCCAGCAGTGTACAGCGGGAGGGTCTTCGCACAGATACGCAGTATTTT. The chain joins TRBV2 to TRBJ2-3; 10 bases fit TRBD2. The J segment lost 1 base and the V segment lost 4 bases, leaving 8 bases of the junction unmatched. The CDR3 covers 17 residues. Germline V CDR1 and CDR2: SNHLY, FYNNEI.

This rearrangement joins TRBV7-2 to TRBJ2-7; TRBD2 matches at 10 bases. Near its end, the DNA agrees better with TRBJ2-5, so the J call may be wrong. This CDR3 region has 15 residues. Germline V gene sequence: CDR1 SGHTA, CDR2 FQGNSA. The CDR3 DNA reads TGTGCCAGCAGCTTGGGAGCGGGAGGGGGAGAGACCCAGTACTTC. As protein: CASSLGAGGGETQYF.

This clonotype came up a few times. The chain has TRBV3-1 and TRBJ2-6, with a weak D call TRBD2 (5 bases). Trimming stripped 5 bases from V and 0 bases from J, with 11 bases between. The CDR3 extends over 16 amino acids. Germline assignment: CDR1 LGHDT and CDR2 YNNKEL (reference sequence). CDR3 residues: CASSRRRLSGANVLTF. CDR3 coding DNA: TGTGCCAGCAGCAGGAGGCGGCTCTCTGGGGCCAACGTCCTGACTTTC.

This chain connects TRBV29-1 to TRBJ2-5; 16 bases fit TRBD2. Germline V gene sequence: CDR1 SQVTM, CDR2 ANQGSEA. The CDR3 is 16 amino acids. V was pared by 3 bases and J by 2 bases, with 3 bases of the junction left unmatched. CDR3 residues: CSVEGLAGGTQETQYF. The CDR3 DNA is TGCAGCGTTGAGGGACTAGCGGGAGGGACACAAGAGACCCAGTACTTC. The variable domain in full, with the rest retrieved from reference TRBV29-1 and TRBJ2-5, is SAVISQKPSRDICQRGTSLTIQCQVDSQVTMMFWYRQQPGQSLTLIATANQGSEATYESGFVIDKFPISRPNLTFSTLTVSNMSPEDSSIYLCSVEGLAGGTQETQYFGPGTRLLVL.

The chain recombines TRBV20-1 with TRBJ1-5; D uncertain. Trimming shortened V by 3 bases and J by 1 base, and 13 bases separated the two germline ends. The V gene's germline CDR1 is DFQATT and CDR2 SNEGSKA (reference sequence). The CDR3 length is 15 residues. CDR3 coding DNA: TGCAGTGCTAGGCAGCCCCTCGGAAGCAATCAGCCCCAGCATTTT. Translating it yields CSARQPLGSNQPQHF.

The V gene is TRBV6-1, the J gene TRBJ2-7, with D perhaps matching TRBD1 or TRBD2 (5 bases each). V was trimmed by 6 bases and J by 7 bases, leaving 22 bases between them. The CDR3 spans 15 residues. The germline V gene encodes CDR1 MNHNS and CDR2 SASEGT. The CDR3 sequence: CASREGSRPSGEQYF. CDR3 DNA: TGTGCCAGCAGAGAGGGGTCCCGCCCCAGTGGGGAGCAGTACTTC.

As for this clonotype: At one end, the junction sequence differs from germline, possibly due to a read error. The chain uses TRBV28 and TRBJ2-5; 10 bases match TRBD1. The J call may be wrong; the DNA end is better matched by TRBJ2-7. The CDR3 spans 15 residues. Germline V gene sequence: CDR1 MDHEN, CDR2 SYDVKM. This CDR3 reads CAGSSSGTGAYEQYF. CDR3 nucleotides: TGTGCCGGCAGTTCGTCCGGGACAGGGGCCTACGAGCAGTACTTC.

The CDR3 protein is CASSVSGRSSYEQYF. The DNA for the CDR3 is TGTGCCAGCAGCGTTAGCGGGAGGAGCTCCTACGAGCAGTACTTC. The rearrangement uses TRBV9 and TRBJ2-7, with 10 positions matching TRBD2. The V and J ends lost 2 bases and 0 bases, in that order; junction bases with no gene match: 2. The CDR3 runs to 15 residues. Germline-derived CDR1 and CDR2 are SGDLS and YYNGEE.

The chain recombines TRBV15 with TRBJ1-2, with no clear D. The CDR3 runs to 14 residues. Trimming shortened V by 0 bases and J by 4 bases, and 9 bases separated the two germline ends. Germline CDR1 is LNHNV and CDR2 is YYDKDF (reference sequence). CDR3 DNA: TGTGCCACCAGCAGAGATAAAGTCGCCTATGGCTACACCTTC. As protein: CATSRDKVAYGYTF.

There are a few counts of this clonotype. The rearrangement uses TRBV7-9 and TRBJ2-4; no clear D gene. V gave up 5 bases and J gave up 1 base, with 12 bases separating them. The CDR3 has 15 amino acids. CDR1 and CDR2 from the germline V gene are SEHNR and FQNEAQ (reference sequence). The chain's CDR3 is CASSGSNIAKNIQYF. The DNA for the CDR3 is TGTGCCAGCAGCGGCAGTAACATTGCCAAAAACATTCAGTACTTC.

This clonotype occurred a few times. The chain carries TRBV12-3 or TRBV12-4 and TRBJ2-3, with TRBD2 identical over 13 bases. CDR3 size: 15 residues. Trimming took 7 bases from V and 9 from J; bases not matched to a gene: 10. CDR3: CASTTSGRAERTQYF. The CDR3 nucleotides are TGTGCCAGCACAACTAGCGGGAGGGCTGAGCGCACGCAGTATTTT.

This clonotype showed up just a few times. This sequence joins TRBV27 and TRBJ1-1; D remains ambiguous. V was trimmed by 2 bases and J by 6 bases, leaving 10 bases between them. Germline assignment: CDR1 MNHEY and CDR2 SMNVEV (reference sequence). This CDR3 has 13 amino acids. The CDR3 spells CASSLVGLSEAFF. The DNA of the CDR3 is TGTGCCAGCAGTTTAGTTGGGTTGTCTGAAGCTTTCTTT.